The 11 T cell receptor beta chains below all came from one sample that was sequenced in a study of blood T cell repertoires in COVID-19 (TCRdb year 2020). Receptor libraries were prepared by the immunoSEQ multiplex PCR assay. Imported from immuneACCESS, the table was reduced by TCRdb to in-frame sequences with V and J called. These copies leave out some clones; in studies compared against another copy, an unresolved V gene accounts for under half, and the cause of the remainder is not known. For this sample the table gives around 180,000 clones, of which 70% to 85% were detected only once. About 4.8% of the sample goes to the ten largest clones. The sequenced sample was peripheral blood. The origin of the receptors is a young woman with acute or convalescent COVID-19.

The chain is built from TRBV19 and TRBJ1-1; 9 bases map to TRBD1. Per the germline V gene, CDR1 is LNHDA and CDR2 is SQIVND (reference sequence). The CDR3 sequence is 15 residues long. J lost 5 bases, V lost 9 bases, and 13 bases had no gene match. CDR3 coding DNA: TGTGCCAGATGTGAAAGGGACAGGGTGGAAACTGAAGCTTTCTTT. Translation gives CARCERDRVETEAFF.

This rearrangement joins TRBV4-1 to TRBJ1-4; D gene unclear. The germline CDR1 and CDR2 sequences are MGHRA and YSYEKL. Trimming took off 0 bases at V and 8 bases at J, with 16 bases between the two ends. This CDR3 has 16 residues. As DNA, the CDR3 is TGCGCCAGCAGCCAAGAGGTTACGGGGTCCGGGGAAAAACTGTTTTTT. Translating gives CASSQEVTGSGEKLFF.

The chain is built from TRBV14 and TRBJ1-2; 7 positions match TRBD1. This CDR3 has 14 residues. With 5 bases clipped from V and 4 bases from J, the junction kept 7 bases outside the gene matches. Germline V lookup: CDR1 SGHDN, CDR2 FVKESK. CDR3: CASSNRTGPYGYTF. For the CDR3, the DNA is TGTGCCAGCAGCAACAGGACAGGCCCCTATGGCTACACCTTC.

J is TRBJ2-3 and V is TRBV4-2; possible D gene TRBD1, 5 bases. V shed 3 bases and J shed 3 bases, with 16 bases lying between them. The CDR3 spans 16 residues. Germline V gives CDR1 LGHNA, CDR2 YNFKEQ. The CDR3 nucleotides are TGTGCCAGCAGCCAGACTCAGGGTTTTTTTACAGATACGCAGTATTTT. This translates into CASSQTQGFFTDTQYF.

The genes are TRBV4-2 and TRBJ2-7, with 10 nucleotides matching TRBD2. J was trimmed by 5 bases and V by 1 base; bases with no gene match: 2. This CDR3 spans 14 amino acids. From germline, CDR1 is LGHNA and CDR2 YNFKEQ. CDR3 in amino acids: CASSQASGGNEQYF. The CDR3 DNA reads TGTGCCAGCAGCCAAGCTAGCGGGGGCAACGAGCAGTACTTC.

The gene calls are TRBV10-1 and TRBJ2-1; TRBD1 matches 7 bases. From germline, CDR1 is WNHNN and CDR2 SYGVQD (reference sequence). The CDR3 has 13 residues. The ends lost 9 bases at V and 6 bases at J; junction bases unmatched: 8. This CDR3 is CARKMGQTNEQFF. Written as DNA, the CDR3 is TGCGCCAGAAAAATGGGACAGACCAATGAGCAGTTCTTC.

The gene calls are TRBV27 and TRBJ1-6; D unresolved. CDR1 is MNHEY and CDR2 is SMNVEV in the germline V gene (reference sequence). V lost 8 bases and J lost 1, with 9 bases in between. This CDR3 has 14 amino acids. CDR3 DNA sequence: TGTGCCAGCTGGCCCGGGTCCTATAATTCACCCCTCCACTTT. Its protein product is CASWPGSYNSPLHF.

The chain joins TRBV6-5 to TRBJ1-2; a weak D match, TRBD1 (6 bases). CDR3 size: 14 residues. Germline V gene data show CDR1 as MNHEY and CDR2 as SVGAGI. Trimming left V 6 bases short and J 4 bases short, with 15 bases between. The DNA for the CDR3 is TGTGCCAGCAGCCGCAGGGGTACCTTCTATGGCTACACCTTC. It yields the protein CASSRRGTFYGYTF.

The chain carries TRBV18 and TRBJ2-5; D perhaps matches TRBD1 (5 bases). Germline V gene data show CDR1 as KGHSH and CDR2 as LQKENI. The CDR3 runs 13 residues. V was clipped by 5 bases and J by 2 bases, with 9 bases between them. CDR3 nucleotide sequence: TGTGCCAGCTCATCTCGGACACAAGAGACCCAGTACTTC. Its translation is CASSSRTQETQYF. The whole variable domain, remainder taken from reference TRBV18 and TRBJ2-5, is NAGVMQNPRHLVRRRGQEARLRCSPMKGHSHVYWYRQLPEEGLKFMVYLQKENIIDESGMPKERFSAEFPKEGPSILRIQQVVRGDSAAYFCASSSRTQETQYFGPGTRLLVL.

The table lists this clone with a few counts. The V and J genes are TRBV7-9 and TRBJ1-1; D perhaps matches TRBD1 (6 bases). V was shortened by 6 bases and J by 3 bases, with 14 bases between the two germline ends. This CDR3 spans 14 amino acids. The germline CDR1 and CDR2 sequences are SEHNR and FQNEAQ (reference sequence). In DNA form, the CDR3 reads TGTGCCAGCAGGACCTACAGGGCTGACACTGAAGCTTTCTTT. The encoded protein is CASRTYRADTEAFF.

The J gene is TRBJ2-1, the V gene TRBV11-2; tentatively, D is TRBD1 (6 bases). Trimming cost V 0 bases and J 5 bases, with 17 bases left between them. The CDR3 consists of 17 residues. Germline lookup yields CDR1 SGHAT and CDR2 FQNNGV. CDR3 sequence reads: CASSLEGQGPLNNEQFF. The CDR3 DNA reads as TGTGCCAGCAGCTTAGAAGGGCAGGGGCCGCTAAACAATGAGCAGTTCTTC.